Shown below are 26 T cell receptor beta chains from a single sample sequenced in a study of T cell clonotyping in hematopoietic cell transplantation. The protocol was immunoSEQ multiplex PCR, while the TCRdb copy is restricted to in-frame clones and leaves out a portion. Of 6,000 to 9,500 clones listed, over 85% are singletons. The source material was PBMCs, sampled 180 days after allogeneic stem cell transplant. Source of these receptors: a female patient aged 50-65 years who had an allogeneic stem cell transplant from an unrelated donor, so the T cells may come from the graft donor. Some clones in this sample may be carry-over from other donors' samples.

This chain links TRBV2 with TRBJ2-1, with TRBD1 as a possible D gene (5 bases). Trimming stripped 9 bases from V and 5 bases from J, with 14 bases between. Germline V CDR1 and CDR2: SNHLY, FYNNEI. This CDR3 is 13 amino acids long. CDR3 region: CASTYQGDNEQFF. The CDR3 bases are TGTGCCAGTACTTATCAGGGTGACAATGAGCAGTTCTTC.

The chain links TRBV19 to TRBJ2-5; D call uncertain. The germline CDR1 and CDR2 sequences are LNHDA and SQIVND (reference sequence). Trimming pared 6 bases from V and 0 bases from J, leaving 8 bases between. CDR3 length: 13 residues. In nucleotides, the CDR3 is TGTGCCAGTAGGGAAAGGAACCAAGAGACCCAGTACTTC. It encodes CASRERNQETQYF.

V usage is TRBV29-1 and J usage is TRBJ2-1; 9 nucleotides line up with TRBD1. CDR1 and CDR2 from the germline V gene are SQVTM and ANQGSEA. This CDR3 spans 14 amino acids. Trimming at V came to 7 bases and at J to 8 bases, leaving 12 bases not matched to a gene. The CDR3, as DNA: TGCAGCGCCCCCCACAGGGGGCTGGGCGATGAGCAGTTCTTC. Its protein is CSAPHRGLGDEQFF.

The chain is built from TRBV13 and TRBJ2-2, with a possible D match to TRBD2 (6 bases). Germline V gene lookup returns CDR1 PRHDT and CDR2 FYEKMQ (reference sequence). V dropped 5 bases and J dropped 2 bases, with 21 bases sitting between them. CDR3 size: 18 residues. CDR3 in amino acids: CASSLYRAGMTNTGELFF. CDR3 bases: TGTGCCAGCAGCCTATACAGAGCGGGTATGACCAACACCGGGGAGCTGTTTTTT.

This clone is a singleton in its sample. The rearrangement uses TRBV28 and TRBJ1-2; a possible D gene is TRBD1 (6 bases). Trimming took off 6 bases at V and 2 bases at J, with 16 bases between the two ends. This CDR3 is 15 amino acids long. Germline V gene data show CDR1 as MDHEN and CDR2 as SYDVKM. CDR3: CASRNLGGGNYGYTF. CDR3 nucleotides: TGTGCCAGCAGGAATCTCGGGGGCGGAAACTATGGCTACACCTTC.

The chain couples TRBV27 to TRBJ1-1, with TRBD1 as a possible D gene (6 bases). CDR3 length: 15 residues. V lost 5 bases and J lost 6, with 19 bases in between. CDR1 is MNHEY and CDR2 is SMNVEV in the germline V gene (reference sequence). Here the CDR3 DNA reads TGTGCCAGCAGTGGGGGCCGGACGGTACTTGCTGAAGCTTTCTTT. It specifies CASSGGRTVLAEAFF.

CDR3 DNA: TGCGCCAGCAGCTTGGTAATTCAGGGGCAAAACATTCAGTACTTC. Translation: CASSLVIQGQNIQYF. The chain is built from TRBV5-1 and TRBJ2-4; D may be TRBD1 (6 bases). This CDR3 is built from 15 residues. Looked up from germline, CDR1 is SGHRS and CDR2 is YFSETQ. The V end was cut by 0 bases, the J end by 5 bases, with 12 bases between.

This chain joins TRBV29-1 and TRBJ1-1; D might be TRBD1 (6 bases). Germline V gene lookup returns CDR1 SQVTM and CDR2 ANQGSEA. The CDR3 runs to 15 residues. V was cut by 6 bases and J by 2 bases, with 19 bases left in between. CDR3 loop: CSVSSHRGGNTEAFF. DNA of the CDR3: TGCAGCGTCTCATCTCATCGGGGGGGCAACACTGAAGCTTTCTTT.

The chain uses TRBV2 and TRBJ2-7; D is unresolved. The germline V gene encodes CDR1 SNHLY and CDR2 FYNNEI. Trimming left V 4 bases short and J 2 bases short, with 9 bases between. CDR3 length: 13 residues. The CDR3 is CASSVQVPYEQYF. The CDR3 DNA reads as TGTGCCAGCAGTGTCCAGGTACCCTACGAGCAGTACTTC.

The chain couples TRBV6-4 to TRBJ1-1; D not certain. Per germline, CDR1 MRHNA and CDR2 SNTAGT. Deletions cut 3 bases from V and 5 bases from J, with 16 bases between. The CDR3 runs to 15 residues. The chain's CDR3 is CASSDPGRGRTEAFF. DNA of the CDR3: TGTGCCAGCAGTGATCCCGGCCGCGGCAGGACTGAAGCTTTCTTT.

The rearrangement joins TRBV6-5 to TRBJ1-4; TRBD1 aligns across 7 bases. The J segment lost 1 base and the V segment lost 6 bases, leaving 8 bases of the junction unmatched. The CDR3 extends over 16 amino acids. From germline, CDR1 is MNHEY and CDR2 SVGAGI. CDR3 amino acids: CASRYRGQGTNEKLFF. The CDR3 DNA reads as TGTGCCAGCAGGTACAGGGGTCAGGGAACTAATGAAAAACTGTTTTTT.

The rearrangement links TRBV5-1 to TRBJ1-1, with 8 bases fitting TRBD1. The CDR3 is 14 amino acids. Germline trimming cut 8 bases from V and 1 base from J; bases unmatched to any gene: 7. Germline V lookup: CDR1 SGHRS, CDR2 YFSETQ. CDR3 DNA: TGCGCCAGTCTCAAAGGGACAGGGAACACTGAAGCTTTCTTT. Its protein is CASLKGTGNTEAFF.

The chain joins TRBV7-9 to TRBJ1-2, with TRBD1 matching 10 bases. With V trimmed by 7 bases and J by 8 bases, 16 bases remained unmatched. The CDR3 spans 16 residues. Germline loops: CDR1 SEHNR, CDR2 FQNEAQ (reference sequence). CDR3 region: CASNPGGTGDVGGYTF. CDR3 bases: TGTGCCAGCAACCCCGGGGGGACAGGGGACGTTGGCGGCTACACCTTC.

This sequence joins TRBV9 and TRBJ1-4, with 8 bases that match TRBD1. The germline CDR1 and CDR2 sequences are SGDLS and YYNGEE. The CDR3 contains 15 residues. V shed 0 bases and J 8 bases; nucleotides not matched to a gene: 6. CDR3 DNA: TGTGCCAGCAGCGTAGAGGCAGGGGGCGGAGAAAAACTGTTTTTT. This encodes CASSVEAGGGEKLFF.

The chain employs TRBV7-9 and TRBJ1-1; D gene uncertain. This CDR3 is built from 13 residues. In germline, CDR1 is SEHNR, CDR2 FQNEAQ (reference sequence). V lost 6 bases and J lost 10, with 18 bases in between. CDR3 region: CASSSLGEGGAFF. Written as DNA, the CDR3 is TGTGCCAGCAGTTCCCTCGGCGAAGGAGGAGCTTTCTTT.

Here the CDR3 DNA reads TGTGCCAGCAGCTTCGAAGGGGGCGCACCCGGGGAGCTGTTTTTT. Its protein is CASSFEGGAPGELFF. The chain combines TRBV11-3 with TRBJ2-2; 7 bases line up with TRBD1. The ends lost 3 bases at V and 6 bases at J; junction bases unmatched: 7. The V gene's germline CDR1 is SGHNT and CDR2 YENEEA. The CDR3 loop spans 15 amino acids. Using reference TRBV11-3 and TRBJ2-2 for the parts outside the CDR3, the full variable domain is EAGVVQSPRYKIIEKKQPVAFWCNPISGHNTLYWYLQNLGQGPELLIRYENEEAVDDSQLPKDRFSAERLKGVDSTLKIQPAELGDSAVYLCASSFEGGAPGELFFGEGSRLTVL.

The genes are TRBV28 and TRBJ1-5, with 7 bases that match TRBD1. With 11 bases clipped from V and 0 bases from J, the junction kept 13 bases outside the gene matches. The germline CDR1 and CDR2 sequences are MDHEN and SYDVKM. This CDR3 is 16 amino acids long. In DNA, the CDR3 is TGTGCCGCAAACAGGGGCCCCCCTTATAGCAATCAGCCCCAGCATTTT. This translates into CAANRGPPYSNQPQHF.

The J gene is TRBJ2-7, the V gene TRBV6-5; no clear D gene. The CDR3 length is 13 residues. Between the trimmed V and J ends, which lost 0 bases and 7 bases, there was a span of 10 bases. Looked up from germline, CDR1 is MNHEY and CDR2 is SVGAGI. The CDR3 loop reads CASSYSVEGEQYF. The CDR3 DNA follows: TGTGCCAGCAGTTACTCGGTGGAAGGGGAGCAGTACTTC.

This chain uses TRBV14 with TRBJ2-1, with D perhaps given as TRBD1 or TRBD2 (5 bases each). V was clipped by 0 bases and J by 8 bases, with 20 bases between them. Germline lookup yields CDR1 SGHDN and CDR2 FVKESK. This CDR3 has 17 amino acids. The CDR3 DNA reads TGTGCCAGCAGCCAAGAGGTTGGTCGGGGACGGCTAGATGAGCAGTTCTTC. This translates into CASSQEVGRGRLDEQFF.

This chain links TRBV6-5 with TRBJ1-2; a possible D gene is TRBD1 (6 bases). CDR1 MNHEY and CDR2 SVGAGI come from the germline V gene. This CDR3 contains 12 residues. The V and J ends lost 2 bases and 8 bases respectively, with 9 bases between them. The DNA for the CDR3 is TGTGCCAGCAGTTACAGGGGGGACGGCTACACCTTC. Translating it yields CASSYRGDGYTF.

The V call is TRBV7-2, the J call TRBJ1-3, with D perhaps TRBD1 (5 bases). The CDR3 consists of 13 residues. Looked up from germline, CDR1 is SGHTA and CDR2 is FQGNSA. Trimming pared 6 bases from V and 4 bases from J, leaving 10 bases between. The CDR3 sequence is CASSRGEGNTIYF. DNA for the CDR3: TGTGCCAGCAGTCGGGGGGAAGGAAACACCATATATTTT.

The chain uses TRBV28 and TRBJ1-4; 7 bases map to TRBD1. This CDR3 has 15 residues. Losses at the gene ends were 4 bases for V and 5 bases for J; bases not matched to a gene: 7. Per germline, CDR1 MDHEN and CDR2 SYDVKM. For the CDR3, the DNA is TGTGCCAGCAGTTCCTCCGGGACAGAGAATGAAAAACTGTTTTTT. This sequence encodes CASSSSGTENEKLFF.

The rearrangement joins TRBV14 to TRBJ1-2; weak D call: TRBD1 (6 bases). The CDR3 is made up of 15 amino acids. V was shortened by 1 base and J by 0 bases, with 9 bases between the two germline ends. Germline loops: CDR1 SGHDN, CDR2 FVKESK. CDR3: CASSQVDRTNYGYTF. CDR3 DNA sequence: TGTGCCAGCAGCCAAGTAGACAGGACTAACTATGGCTACACCTTC.

This sequence joins TRBV6-5 and TRBJ1-4; D is unresolved. The CDR3 length is 11 residues. Trimming shortened V by 6 bases and J by 8 bases, and 7 bases separated the two germline ends. Germline CDR1 is MNHEY and CDR2 is SVGAGI. This CDR3 is CASRLGEKLFF. CDR3 bases: TGTGCCAGCAGATTGGGGGAAAAACTGTTTTTT.

The genes are TRBV5-1 and TRBJ1-1; 11 nucleotides agree with TRBD1. The CDR3 has 18 residues. The ends lost 1 base at V and 1 base at J; junction bases unmatched: 9. Germline lookup yields CDR1 SGHRS and CDR2 YFSETQ. The CDR3 sequence is CASSLRGQGVNPNTEAFF. CDR3 nucleotide sequence: TGCGCCAGCAGCTTGCGGGGACAGGGGGTCAACCCGAACACTGAAGCTTTCTTT. Using reference TRBV5-1 and TRBJ1-1 for the parts outside the CDR3, the full variable domain is KAGVTQTPRYLIKTRGQQVTLSCSPISGHRSVSWYQQTPGQGLQFLFEYFSETQRNKGNFPGRFSGRQFSNSRSEMNVSTLELGDSALYLCASSLRGQGVNPNTEAFFGQGTRLTVV.

The genes are TRBV5-5 and TRBJ1-1, with TRBD1 matching 8 bases. J was trimmed by 4 bases and V by 4 bases; bases with no gene match: 6. Germline V gene data show CDR1 as SGHKS and CDR2 as YYEKEE (reference sequence). The CDR3 runs to 14 residues. This CDR3 is CASSPWTGSTEAFF. As DNA, the CDR3 is TGTGCCAGCAGCCCCTGGACAGGGAGCACTGAAGCTTTCTTT.